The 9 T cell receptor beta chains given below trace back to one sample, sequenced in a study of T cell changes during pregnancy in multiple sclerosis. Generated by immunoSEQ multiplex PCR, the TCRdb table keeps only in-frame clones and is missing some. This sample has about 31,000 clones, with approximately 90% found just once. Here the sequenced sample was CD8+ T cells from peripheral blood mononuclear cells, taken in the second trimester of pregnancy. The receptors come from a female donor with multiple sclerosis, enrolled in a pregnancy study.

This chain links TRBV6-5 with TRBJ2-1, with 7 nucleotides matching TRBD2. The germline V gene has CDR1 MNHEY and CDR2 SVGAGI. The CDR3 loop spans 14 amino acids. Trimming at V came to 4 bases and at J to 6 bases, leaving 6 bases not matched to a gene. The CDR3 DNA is TGTGCCAGCAGTTGGGAGGGCCCGGGCAATGAGCAGTTCTTC. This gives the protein CASSWEGPGNEQFF.

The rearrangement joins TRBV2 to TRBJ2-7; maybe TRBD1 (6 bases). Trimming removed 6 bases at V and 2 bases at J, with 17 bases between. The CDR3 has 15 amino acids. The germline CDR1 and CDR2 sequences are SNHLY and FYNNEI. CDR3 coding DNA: TGTGCCAGCAGGGGCTTAGAGGGGGTTCCCTACGAGCAGTACTTC. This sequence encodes CASRGLEGVPYEQYF.

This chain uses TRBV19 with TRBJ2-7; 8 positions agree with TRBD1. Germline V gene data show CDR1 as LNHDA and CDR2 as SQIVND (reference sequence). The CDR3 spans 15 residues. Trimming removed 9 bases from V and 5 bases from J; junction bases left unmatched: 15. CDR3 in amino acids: CASSPWRTGIHEQYF. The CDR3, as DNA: TGTGCCAGCTCCCCATGGAGGACAGGGATCCACGAGCAGTACTTC.

CDR3 sequence (DNA): TGTGCCAGCAGCTTGGGGGGGACAGAAGAGACCCAGTACTTC. It translates to CASSLGGTEETQYF. The chain links TRBV5-4 to TRBJ2-5, with TRBD1 matching over 7 bases. This CDR3 has 14 amino acids. Germline V gene lookup returns CDR1 SGHNT and CDR2 YYREEE (reference sequence). The junction had 2 bases not matched to a gene; V was cut back by 0 bases and J by 3 bases.

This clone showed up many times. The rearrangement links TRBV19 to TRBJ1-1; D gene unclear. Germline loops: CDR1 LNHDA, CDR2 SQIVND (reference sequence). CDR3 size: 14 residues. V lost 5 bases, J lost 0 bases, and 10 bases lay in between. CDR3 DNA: TGTGCCAGTAGTGTACCACAGATGAACACTGAAGCTTTCTTT. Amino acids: CASSVPQMNTEAFF.

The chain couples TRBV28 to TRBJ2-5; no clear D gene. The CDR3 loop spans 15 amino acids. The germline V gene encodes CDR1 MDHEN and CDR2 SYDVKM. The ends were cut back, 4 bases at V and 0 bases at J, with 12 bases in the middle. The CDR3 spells CASSSVRDYQETQYF. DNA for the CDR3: TGTGCCAGCAGTTCCGTGCGCGACTACCAAGAGACCCAGTACTTC.

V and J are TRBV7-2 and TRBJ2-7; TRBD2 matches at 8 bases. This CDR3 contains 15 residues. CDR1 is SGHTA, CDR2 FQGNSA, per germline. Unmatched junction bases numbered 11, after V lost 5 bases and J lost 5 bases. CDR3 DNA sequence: TGTGCCAGCAGCCCAACCGGGACTAGTCGAAACGAGCAGTACTTC. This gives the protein CASSPTGTSRNEQYF. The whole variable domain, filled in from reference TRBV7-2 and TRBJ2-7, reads GAGVSQSPSNKVTEKGKDVELRCDPISGHTALYWYRQSLGQGLEFLIYFQGNSAPDKSGLPSDRFSAERTGGSVSTLTIQRTQQEDSAVYLCASSPTGTSRNEQYFGPGTRLTVT.

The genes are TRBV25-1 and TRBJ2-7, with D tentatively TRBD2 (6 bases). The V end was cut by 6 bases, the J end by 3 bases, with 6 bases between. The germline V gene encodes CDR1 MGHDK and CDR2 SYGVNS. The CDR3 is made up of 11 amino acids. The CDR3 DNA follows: TGTGCCAGCAGGGAGGGCTACGAGCAGTACTTC. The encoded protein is CASREGYEQYF.

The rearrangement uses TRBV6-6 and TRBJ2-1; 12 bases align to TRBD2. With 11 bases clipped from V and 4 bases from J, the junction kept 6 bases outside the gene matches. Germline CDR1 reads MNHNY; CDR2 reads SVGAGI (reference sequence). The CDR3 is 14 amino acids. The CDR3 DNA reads TGTGCCGGGGCTCTAGCGGGAGGGTACAATGAGCAGTTCTTC. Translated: CAGALAGGYNEQFF.